This passage covers 6 T cell receptor beta chains from one sample sequenced in a study of PD-1 blockade in mismatch repair-deficient tumors. Specified time point: approximately eleven-day in vitro stimulation with candidate neoantigen peptide 3. The antigens for these receptors are not known. Profiling relied on immunoSEQ multiplex PCR, and the TCRdb table lists in-frame clones only, not all of them. Of 10,000 or so clones listed, 75% to 95% are singletons. The sequenced sample was cells cultured in vitro, obtained from a patient treated with pembrolizumab. Receptors originate from an adult with mismatch repair-deficient cancer.

The chain employs TRBV10-3 and TRBJ2-7; 8 nucleotides agree with TRBD1. Germline loops: CDR1 ENHRY, CDR2 SYGVKD. V lost 4 bases, J lost 0 bases, and 2 bases stayed unmatched. CDR3 size: 14 residues. As DNA, the CDR3 is TGTGCCATCAGTGCAACAGGGGGCTCCTACGAGCAGTACTTC. Its protein product is CAISATGGSYEQYF.

The chain combines TRBV7-2 with TRBJ1-1; D is ambiguous. Germline loops: CDR1 SGHTA, CDR2 FQGNSA. The CDR3 contains 14 residues. V shed 2 bases and J shed 5 bases, with 12 bases lying between them. CDR3 residues: CASSLSDAGTEAFF. The CDR3 coding sequence is TGTGCCAGCAGCTTATCGGACGCGGGGACTGAAGCTTTCTTT.

The chain employs TRBV28 and TRBJ1-2; D not certain. V lost 2 bases to trimming and J lost 3 bases, with 10 bases between them. Germline V lookup: CDR1 MDHEN, CDR2 SYDVKM. The length of the CDR3 is 14 residues. CDR3 residues: CASSLLGSYYGYTF. Here the CDR3 DNA reads TGTGCCAGCAGTTTACTGGGCTCCTACTATGGCTACACCTTC.

The chain carries TRBV13 and TRBJ2-3; a weak D match, TRBD2 (6 bases). Germline V CDR1 and CDR2: PRHDT, FYEKMQ (reference sequence). The CDR3 contains 14 residues. The V end was cut by 0 bases, the J end by 6 bases, with 10 bases between. Written as DNA, the CDR3 is TGTGCCAGCAGCTTAGGGCGGGAAGGGGATACGCAGTATTTT. Translation: CASSLGREGDTQYF.

V and J are TRBV27 and TRBJ2-7, with D possibly being TRBD2 (5 bases). V lost 10 bases, J lost 0 bases, and 25 bases lay in between. CDR3 length equals 17 residues. Germline-derived CDR1 and CDR2 are MNHEY and SMNVEV (reference sequence). The CDR3 bases are TGTGCCAACGGGAAAAACCCCCCCGGGGAGTTCTCCTACGAGCAGTACTTC. Protein sequence: CANGKNPPGEFSYEQYF.

This clone appeared a single time. The chain joins TRBV5-1 to TRBJ2-4, with TRBD1 matching over 11 bases. Looked up from germline, CDR1 is SGHRS and CDR2 is YFSETQ. The CDR3 is made up of 16 amino acids. The junction had 11 bases not matched to a gene; V was cut back by 5 bases and J by 7 bases. The CDR3 region is CASSDPGQGVGNIQYF. The CDR3 coding sequence is TGCGCCAGCAGTGACCCGGGACAGGGGGTCGGGAACATTCAGTACTTC.